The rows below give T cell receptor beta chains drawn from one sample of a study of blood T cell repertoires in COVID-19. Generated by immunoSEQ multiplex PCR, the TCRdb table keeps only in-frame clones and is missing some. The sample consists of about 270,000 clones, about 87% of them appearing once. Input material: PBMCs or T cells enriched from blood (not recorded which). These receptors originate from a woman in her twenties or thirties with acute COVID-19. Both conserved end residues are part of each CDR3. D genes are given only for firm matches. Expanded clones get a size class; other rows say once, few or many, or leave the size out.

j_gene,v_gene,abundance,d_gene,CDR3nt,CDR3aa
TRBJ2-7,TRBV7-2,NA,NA,TGTGCCAGCAGCGGCACCCGGGTCCTCAACTACGAGCAGTACTTC,CASSGTRVLNYEQYF
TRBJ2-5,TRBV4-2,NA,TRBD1,TGTGCCAGCAGCCAAGATTGGGGACAGGGGGAGACCCAGTACTTC,CASSQDWGQGETQYF
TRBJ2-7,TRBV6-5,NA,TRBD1,TGTGCCAGCAGCCCAAATTGGACAGGGGGCTACGAGCAGTACTTC,CASSPNWTGGYEQYF
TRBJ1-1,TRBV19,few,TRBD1,TGTGCCAGTTCTCAACTCGGGGCAGGGGGTACTGAAGCTTTCTTT,CASSQLGAGGTEAFF
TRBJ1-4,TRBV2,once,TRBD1,TGTGCCAGCAGCCCGGGACAGGGTGATGAAAAACTGTTTTTT,CASSPGQGDEKLFF
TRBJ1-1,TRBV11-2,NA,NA,TGTGCCAGCAGCTTGCCCAGGGTAAACACTGAAGCTTTCTTT,CASSLPRVNTEAFF
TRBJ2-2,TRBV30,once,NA,TGTGCCTGTTCGTGGCGGGGGAACACCGGGGAGCTGTTTTTT,CACSWRGNTGELFF
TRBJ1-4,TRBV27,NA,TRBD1,TGTGCCAGCAGTCCAGTTTCCGGGACAGGGCTTGAAAAACTGTTTTTT,CASSPVSGTGLEKLFF
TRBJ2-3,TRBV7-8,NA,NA,TGTGCCAGCAGCCTAGGGGCATCGGATACGCAGTATTTT,CASSLGASDTQYF
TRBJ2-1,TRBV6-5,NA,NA,TGTGCCAGCTCACTCGGTTGGAATGAGCAGTTCTTC,CASSLGWNEQFF
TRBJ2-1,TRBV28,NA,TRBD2,TGTGCCAGCAGTTCCCAACTGATTAGACTAGCGGGGACTTACAATGAGCAGTTCTTC,CASSSQLIRLAGTYNEQFF
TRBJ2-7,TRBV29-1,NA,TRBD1,TGCAGCGTTGTAGGGGACAGGGCATCCTACGAGCAGTACTTC,CSVVGDRASYEQYF
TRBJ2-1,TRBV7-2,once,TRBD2,TGTGCCAGCAGCTTCACTAGCGGGGATCCCCAATACAATGAGCAGTTCTTC,CASSFTSGDPQYNEQFF
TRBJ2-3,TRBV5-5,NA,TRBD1,TGTGCCAGCAGCTTGAGTAGGGACAGCCACACAGATACGCAGTATTTT,CASSLSRDSHTDTQYF
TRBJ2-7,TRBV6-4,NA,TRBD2,TGTGCCAGCAGTGACTCGACTAGCGGGGCCTACGAGCAGTACTTC,CASSDSTSGAYEQYF
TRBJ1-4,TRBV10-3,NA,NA,TGTGCCATCAGTGAGTCGCGGGGTTTTGCAACTAATGAAAAACTGTTTTTT,CAISESRGFATNEKLFF
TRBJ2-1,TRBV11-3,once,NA,TGTGCCAGCAGCTTGGGGCTGTACAATGAGCAGTTCTTC,CASSLGLYNEQFF
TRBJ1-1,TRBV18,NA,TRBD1,TGTGCCAGCTCAAATACAGGGGGGACTGAAGCTTTCTTT,CASSNTGGTEAFF
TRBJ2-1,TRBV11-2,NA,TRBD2,TGTGCCAGCAGCTTTACTAATAGCGGGACGGGGAATGAGCAGTTCTTC,CASSFTNSGTGNEQFF
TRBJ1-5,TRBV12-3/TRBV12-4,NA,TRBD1,TGTGCTGTTCGGACAGGGAATCAGCCCCAGCATTTT,CAVRTGNQPQHF
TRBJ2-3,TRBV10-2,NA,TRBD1,TGCGCCAGCAAACAGGGGGCGCAGACAGATACGCAGTATTTT,CASKQGAQTDTQYF
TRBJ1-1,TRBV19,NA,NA,TGTGCCAGTAGTTTGGGCGGGGTGAACACTGAAGCTTTCTTT,CASSLGGVNTEAFF
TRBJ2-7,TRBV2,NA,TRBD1,TGTGCCAGCAGTGTTGACAGGGATTACGAGCAGTACTTC,CASSVDRDYEQYF
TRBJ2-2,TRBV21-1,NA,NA,TGTGCCAGCAGCAGGGCTAGCGGGAGATTGGTGGGGGGGACCGGGGAGCTGTTTTTT,CASSRASGRLVGGTGELFF
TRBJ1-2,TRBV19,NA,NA,TGTGCCAGTAGTATTCAGGGGTTTGACTATGGCTACACCTTC,CASSIQGFDYGYTF
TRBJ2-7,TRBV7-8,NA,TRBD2,TGTGCCAGCAGCCCCCGACCAGTCGCGGGAGTCGACGAGCAGTACTTC,CASSPRPVAGVDEQYF
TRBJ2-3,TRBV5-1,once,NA,TGCGCCAGCAGCTTACGGAGCACAGATACGCAGTATTTT,CASSLRSTDTQYF
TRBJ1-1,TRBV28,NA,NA,TGTGCCAGCACCCTCGGTACTGAAGCTTTCTTT,CASTLGTEAFF
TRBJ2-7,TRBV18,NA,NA,TGTGCCAGCTCACCTAGTGACAACTACGAGCAGTACTTC,CASSPSDNYEQYF
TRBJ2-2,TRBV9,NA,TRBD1,TGTGCCAGCAGCGAACGACAGGGTTACACCGGGGAGCTGTTTTTT,CASSERQGYTGELFF
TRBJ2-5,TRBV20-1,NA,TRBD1,TGCAGTGCTAGTAGGACAGGAAAAGAGACCCAGTACTTC,CSASRTGKETQYF
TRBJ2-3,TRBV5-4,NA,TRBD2,TGTGCCAGCAGCCCGACTAGCGGGAGGTCAACAGATACGCAGTATTTT,CASSPTSGRSTDTQYF
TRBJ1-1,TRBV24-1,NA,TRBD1,TGTGCCACCAGTGATGGGACAGGGTTGAGGAACACTGAAGCTTTCTTT,CATSDGTGLRNTEAFF
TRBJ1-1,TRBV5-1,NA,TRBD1,TGCGCCAGTCGGCCGGGACAGGGCTCTGAAGCTTTCTTT,CASRPGQGSEAFF
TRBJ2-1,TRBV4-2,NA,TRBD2,TGTGCCAGCAGCCAAGAGGGAGGGCTAGCGGGAGGCAATGAGCAGTTCTTC,CASSQEGGLAGGNEQFF
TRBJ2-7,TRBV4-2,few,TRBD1,TGTGCCAGCAGCCAAGTCCGGGACAGCTCCTACGAGCAGTACTTC,CASSQVRDSSYEQYF
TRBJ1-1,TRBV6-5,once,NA,TGTGCCAGCAGTTACTCGATACAGATGATTTCGGCTTTCTTT,CASSYSIQMISAFF
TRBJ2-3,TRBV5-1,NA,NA,TGCGCCAGCAGCTTGGCTGACCCCACCTCGAGGACAGATACGCAGTATTTT,CASSLADPTSRTDTQYF
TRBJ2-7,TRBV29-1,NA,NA,TGCAGCACCCTTGGGAGCGGAGCCTACGAGCAGTACTTC,CSTLGSGAYEQYF
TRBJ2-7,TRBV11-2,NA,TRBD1,TGTGCCAGCAGCCCACGACAGGGGGCGTACGAGCAGTACTTC,CASSPRQGAYEQYF
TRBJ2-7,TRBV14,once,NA,TGTGCCAGCAGCCAAGATCCCCGCCAGGGATTCGCCTACGAGCAGTACTTC,CASSQDPRQGFAYEQYF
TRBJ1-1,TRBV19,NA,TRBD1,TGTGCCAGTAGCCTGGACAGGGGGCGAGGCACTGAAGCTTTCTTT,CASSLDRGRGTEAFF